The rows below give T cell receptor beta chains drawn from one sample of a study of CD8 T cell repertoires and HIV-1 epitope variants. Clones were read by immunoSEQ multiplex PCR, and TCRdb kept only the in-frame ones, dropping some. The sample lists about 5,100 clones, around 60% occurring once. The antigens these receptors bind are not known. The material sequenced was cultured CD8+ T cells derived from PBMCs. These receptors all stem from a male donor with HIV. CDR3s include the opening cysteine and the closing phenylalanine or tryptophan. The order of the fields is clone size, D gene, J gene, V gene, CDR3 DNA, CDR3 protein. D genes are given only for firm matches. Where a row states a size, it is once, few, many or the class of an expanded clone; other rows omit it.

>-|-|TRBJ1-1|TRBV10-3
TGTGCCATCAGTGACTCCCCCTTTCGAAAAAGGGCGGACACTGAAGCTTTCTTT
CAISDSPFRKRADTEAFF
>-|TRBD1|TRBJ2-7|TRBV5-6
TGTGCCAGCAGCGACCGGGACAGGGACTACGAGCAGTACTTC
CASSDRDRDYEQYF
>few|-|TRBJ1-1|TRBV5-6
TGTGCCAGCAGCTTGGGGACAGCATACACTGAAGCTTTCTTT
CASSLGTAYTEAFF
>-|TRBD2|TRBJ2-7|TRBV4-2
TGTGCCAGCAGCCAAGATCCCCTAGCGGGACCCTTCTCCTACGAGCAGTACTTC
CASSQDPLAGPFSYEQYF
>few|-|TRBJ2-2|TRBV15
TGTGCCACCAGCCGTAGCAGGGAGAACACCGGGGAGCTGTTTTTT
CATSRSRENTGELFF
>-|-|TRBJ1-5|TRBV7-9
TGTGCCAGCAGAGCGGGGACTCAGCCCCAGCATTTT
CASRAGTQPQHF
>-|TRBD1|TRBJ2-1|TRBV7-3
TGTGCCAGCAGCTCAGACGACAGGGGGCTCTACGAGCAGTTCTTC
CASSSDDRGLYEQFF
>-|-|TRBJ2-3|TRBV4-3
TGCGCCAGCAGCCAAGGAGGGGGGGCACCGCCTTTTCGCACAGATACGCAGTATTTT
CASSQGGGAPPFRTDTQYF
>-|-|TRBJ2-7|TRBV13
TGTGCCAGCAGCTCCGACAGGCTAACCTACGAGCAGTACTTC
CASSSDRLTYEQYF
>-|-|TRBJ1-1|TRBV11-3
TGTGCCAGCAGCTTAGGGGGTAATACTGAAGCTTTCTTT
CASSLGGNTEAFF